The next 25 T cell receptor beta chains were all read from a single sample in a study of T-cell memory formation after mild COVID-19. TCRdb itself ran the 5' RACE reads through MiXCR, one entry per CDR3 protein. The sample records a few hundred thousand distinct CDR3 sequences, about a sixth being singletons. Sequenced: PBMCs or a T cell subset sorted from them (not recorded which). The receptors shown here come from a man younger than 30 who had mild COVID-19 (a few samples of this study predate the infection). Cell type and time point are not known.

This clonotype was seen a few times. The V and J genes are TRBV7-8 and TRBJ1-6, with TRBD1 as a possible D gene (5 bases). Germline CDR1 reads SGHVS; CDR2 reads FQNEAQ. Trimming took off 3 bases at V and 8 bases at J, with 11 bases between the two ends. This CDR3 has 14 amino acids. The CDR3 reads CASSFTRVDSPLHF. The DNA of the CDR3 is TGTGCCAGCAGCTTCACCAGGGTCGATTCACCCCTCCACTTT.

The genes are TRBV11-1 and TRBJ1-2, with D perhaps matching TRBD1 (6 bases). The CDR3 spans 14 residues. Deletions cut 3 bases from V and 0 bases from J, with 8 bases between. The germline V gene has CDR1 SGHAT and CDR2 FQDESV (reference sequence). The CDR3 spells CASSFNRANYGYTF. The CDR3 nucleotides are TGTGCCAGCAGCTTCAACAGGGCTAACTATGGCTACACCTTC.

The chain has TRBV3-1 and TRBJ1-2, with no clear D. The V gene's germline CDR1 is LGHDT and CDR2 YNNKEL (reference sequence). V was trimmed by 0 bases and J by 4 bases, leaving 15 bases between them. The CDR3 sequence is 16 residues long. The CDR3 DNA sequence: TGTGCCAGCAGCCAAGAAAATTCGCCACATCGCTATGGCTACACCTTC. Protein sequence: CASSQENSPHRYGYTF.

In this sample, this clonotype turned up a few times. The V call is TRBV7-6, the J call TRBJ2-7, with D possibly called TRBD1 or TRBD2 (5 bases each). CDR1 is SGHVS and CDR2 is FNYEAQ in the germline V gene. V gave up 6 bases and J gave up 0 bases, with 9 bases separating them. This CDR3 region has 13 residues. In DNA form, the CDR3 reads TGTGCCAGCAGGGACGGGACCTCCTACGAGCAGTACTTC. It encodes CASRDGTSYEQYF.

This clonotype has ten or more counts. The gene calls are TRBV7-4 and TRBJ1-4; no clear D. V was shortened by 1 base and J by 2 bases, with 8 bases between the two germline ends. In germline, CDR1 is SGHVT, CDR2 SQSDAQ. The length of the CDR3 is 15 residues. The CDR3 is CASSLEFGTNEKLFF. DNA of the CDR3: TGTGCCAGCAGCTTAGAGTTTGGGACTAATGAAAAACTGTTTTTT.

The V and J genes are TRBV6-7 and TRBJ2-7, with D maybe TRBD2 (5 bases). TRBV6-7 carries the ORF label, with uncertain function. V dropped 0 bases and J dropped 4 bases, with 13 bases sitting between them. This CDR3 has 15 amino acids. The chain's CDR3 is CASSYSRGLGYEQYV. Here the CDR3 DNA reads TGTGCCAGCAGTTACTCGAGAGGGCTAGGATACGAGCAGTACGTC.

This clonotype came up a few times. This sequence joins TRBV20-1 and TRBJ2-5; the D gene is possibly TRBD1 (6 bases). Germline CDR1 DFQATT, CDR2 SNEGSKA (reference sequence). The CDR3 length is 15 residues. Trimming left V 3 bases short and J 3 bases short, with 17 bases between. The CDR3 protein is CSARGAPAQKETQYF. Written as DNA, the CDR3 is TGCAGTGCTAGGGGGGCCCCGGCGCAAAAAGAGACCCAGTACTTC.

This clonotype was observed a few times. The chain carries TRBV14 and TRBJ2-2; D gene unclear. Trimming pared 1 base from V and 5 bases from J, leaving 8 bases between. Per the germline V gene, CDR1 is SGHDN and CDR2 is FVKESK. There are 14 residues in the CDR3. The CDR3 DNA reads as TGTGCCAGCAGCCAAGTTGGCAGAACCGGGGAGCTGTTTTTT. Translation: CASSQVGRTGELFF. The variable domain in full, completed from reference TRBV14 and TRBJ2-2, reads EAGVTQFPSHSVIEKGQTVTLRCDPISGHDNLYWYRRVMGKEIKFLLHFVKESKQDESGMPNNRFLAERTGGTYSTLKVQPAELEDSGVYFCASSQVGRTGELFFGEGSRLTVL.

The rearrangement joins TRBV4-2 to TRBJ1-1; D is ambiguous. The CDR3 is 15 amino acids. The ends were cut back, 1 base at V and 2 bases at J, with 11 bases in the middle. Germline V gene data show CDR1 as LGHNA and CDR2 as YNFKEQ. The CDR3 DNA reads as TGTGCCAGCAGCCAAGTCATGCTGGATAACACTGAAGCTTTCTTT. Encoded protein: CASSQVMLDNTEAFF.

This chain connects TRBV27 to TRBJ1-5; D gene unclear. The CDR3 is made up of 9 amino acids. Trimming stripped 8 bases from V and 9 bases from J, with 5 bases between. Germline loops: CDR1 MNHEY, CDR2 SMNVEV (reference sequence). The CDR3 DNA follows: TGTGCCAGCGGCCGGCCCCAGCATTTT. It encodes CASGRPQHF.

The chain carries TRBV6-1 and TRBJ2-7, with D tentatively TRBD1 (6 bases). The V end was cut by 4 bases, the J end by 2 bases, with 9 bases between. Germline V lookup: CDR1 MNHNS, CDR2 SASEGT. The CDR3 totals 13 residues. CDR3 loop: CASSVGQTYEQYV. DNA for the CDR3: TGTGCCAGCAGTGTAGGACAGACCTACGAGCAGTACGTC.

This rearrangement joins TRBV7-2 to TRBJ2-2, with D perhaps assigned TRBD1 or TRBD2 (5 bases each). CDR1 is SGHTA and CDR2 is FQGNSA in the germline V gene. The CDR3 runs to 16 residues. Trimming pared 1 base from V and 4 bases from J, leaving 13 bases between. This CDR3 is CASSLDPGAPTGELFF. The CDR3 nucleotides are TGTGCCAGCAGCTTAGACCCCGGGGCGCCCACCGGGGAGCTGTTTTTT.

This clonotype was counted a few times. The chain joins TRBV7-2 to TRBJ1-2; no clear D. The germline V gene has CDR1 SGHTA and CDR2 FQGNSA. Between the trimmed V and J ends, which lost 5 bases and 8 bases, there was a span of 15 bases. There are 13 residues in the CDR3. The CDR3 sequence: CASSRRSQQGYTF. As DNA, the CDR3 is TGTGCCAGCAGCCGACGGTCACAGCAGGGCTACACCTTC. Full variable domain (missing parts from reference TRBV7-2 and TRBJ1-2): GAGVSQSPSNKVTEKGKDVELRCDPISGHTALYWYRQSLGQGLEFLIYFQGNSAPDKSGLPSDRFSAERTGGSVSTLTIQRTQQEDSAVYLCASSRRSQQGYTFGSGTRLTVV.

This clonotype turned up a few times. The V gene is TRBV5-1, the J gene TRBJ2-7, with D uncertain. The CDR3 has 12 amino acids. The ends were cut back, 0 bases at V and 6 bases at J, with 7 bases in the middle. Germline lookup yields CDR1 SGHRS and CDR2 YFSETQ. The CDR3 DNA follows: TGCGCCAGCAGCTTGGCCCCGGGCGAGCAGTACTTC. This codes for CASSLAPGEQYF.

A few counts support this clonotype. The chain employs TRBV3-1 and TRBJ2-1, with 11 bases identical to TRBD2. The CDR3 is made up of 15 amino acids. V shed 4 bases, J shed 6 bases, and the junction held 5 bases outside the gene matches. Germline loops: CDR1 LGHDT, CDR2 YNNKEL (reference sequence). CDR3 DNA sequence: TGTGCCAGCAGCCTGGGACTAGCGGAGCTCAATGAGCAGTTCTTC. It encodes CASSLGLAELNEQFF.

The rearrangement uses TRBV20-1 and TRBJ2-1; D may correspond to TRBD1 or TRBD2 (5 bases each). Germline values: CDR1 DFQATT, CDR2 SNEGSKA (reference sequence). V lost 0 bases and J 8 bases, leaving 20 bases between the germline ends. This CDR3 has 16 amino acids. This CDR3 is CSARDRRDGFFDEQFF. The DNA for the CDR3 is TGCAGTGCTAGAGACCGCCGGGACGGATTTTTCGATGAGCAGTTCTTC.

This clonotype has only a few counts. The chain recombines TRBV5-1 with TRBJ2-2; maybe TRBD2 (5 bases). V lost 7 bases and J lost 3, with 13 bases in between. CDR1 and CDR2 (germline): SGHRS, YFSETQ. The CDR3 has 14 residues. The CDR3 DNA follows: TGCGCCAGCGCCGTGGAGGTCGACACCGGGGAGCTGTTTTTT. Amino acids: CASAVEVDTGELFF.

This clonotype has only a few counts. V is TRBV4-2 and J is TRBJ2-5; D possibly corresponds to TRBD1 (6 bases). Germline V gene lookup returns CDR1 LGHNA and CDR2 YNFKEQ. V lost 0 bases and J lost 5, with 13 bases in between. The CDR3 extends over 15 amino acids. CDR3 sequence reads: CASSQDGRGSETQYF. CDR3 sequence (DNA): TGTGCCAGCAGCCAAGATGGCAGGGGCAGTGAGACCCAGTACTTC.

This clonotype has a count of ten or more. The chain joins TRBV6-1 to TRBJ2-1, with D possibly being TRBD1 or TRBD2 (6 bases each). The CDR3 loop spans 16 amino acids. Trimming took 7 bases from V and 3 from J, leaving 19 bases between them. Germline assignment: CDR1 MNHNS and CDR2 SASEGT. DNA for the CDR3: TGTGCCAGCACCGAAAGGGGGGAGACTGACTACAATGAGCAGTTCTTC. It encodes CASTERGETDYNEQFF.

The chain carries TRBV6-1 and TRBJ1-2; D is uncertain. Germline V gene lookup returns CDR1 MNHNS and CDR2 SASEGT. The V end lost 2 bases, the J end lost 5 bases, and 9 bases lay between the germline ends. The CDR3 totals 13 residues. CDR3 protein: CASSERVWYGYTF. The CDR3 region has the DNA TGTGCCAGCAGTGAAAGGGTTTGGTATGGCTACACCTTC.

The chain carries TRBV30 and TRBJ1-1; D perhaps matches TRBD1 (5 bases). Germline-derived CDR1 and CDR2 are GTSNPN and SVGIG (reference sequence). Trimming left V 2 bases short and J 2 bases short, with 9 bases between. The length of the CDR3 is 13 residues. The CDR3 loop reads CAWSFGDNTEAFF. DNA for the CDR3: TGTGCCTGGAGTTTCGGGGACAACACTGAAGCTTTCTTT. The entire variable domain, with the rest obtained from reference TRBV30 and TRBJ1-1, is as follows: SQTIHQWPATLVQPVGSPLSLECTVEGTSNPNLYWYRQAAGRGLQLLFYSVGIGQISSEVPQNLSASRPQDRQFILSSKKLLLSDSGFYLCAWSFGDNTEAFFGQGTRLTVV.

The chain joins TRBV7-2 to TRBJ1-2; D is unresolved. Trimming removed 1 base from V and 5 bases from J, with 14 bases in between. Germline V gives CDR1 SGHTA, CDR2 FQGNSA. The CDR3 consists of 15 residues. CDR3 in amino acids: CASSLGAGVQYGYTF. The CDR3 DNA sequence: TGTGCCAGCAGCTTAGGGGCAGGAGTACAATATGGCTACACCTTC.

This clonotype was counted at least ten times. V usage is TRBV21-1 and J usage is TRBJ2-7; TRBD1 is the table's D call and was not checked against the DNA. TRBV21-1 constitutes a pseudogene. The CDR3 runs 16 residues. Here the CDR3 reads CASSIGTGKRYYEQYF. The CDR3 bases are TGTGCCAGCAGCATTGGGACAGGGAAGAGGTACTACGAGCAGTACTTC.

Here the CDR3 DNA reads TGCAGTGCGCCAGGGAATGGCTACACCTTC. Translation gives CSAPGNGYTF. The genes are TRBV20-1 and TRBJ1-2, with D possibly matching TRBD1 (5 bases). The CDR3 covers 10 residues. Trimming cost V 6 bases and J 6 bases, with 8 bases left between them. CDR1 is DFQATT, CDR2 SNEGSKA, per germline (reference sequence).

The J gene is TRBJ1-1, the V gene TRBV4-3; unclear D gene. In germline, CDR1 is LGHNA, CDR2 YSLEER. This CDR3 has 15 residues. V lost 4 bases and J lost 0, with 12 bases in between. CDR3 nucleotides: TGCGCCAGCAGCCCTCGTACCCCATTGAACACTGAAGCTTTCTTT. Amino acid sequence: CASSPRTPLNTEAFF.